This TCR beta chain was sequenced during a study of blood T cell repertoires in COVID-19. About the study: T cells, B-cell-depleted T cells, or PBMCs provided the cDNA or gDNA that served as material.

The germline gives CDR1 KGHDR, CDR2 SFDVKD. This CDR3 comprises 14 residues. Trimming stripped 4 bases from V and 1 base from J, with 9 bases between. In the original analysis: Estimates of nucleated cell counts were drawn from the amplification of reference gene primers. Only in-frame clones appear in the TCRdb table, and some are missing; sequencing was by immunoSEQ multiplex PCR. The V and J calls and clone size are taken from that table; D and trimming were inferred from the DNA. Among some 400,000 clones listed, approximately 90% were seen once. The TCR comes from a man aged 25-45 years who had recovered from COVID-19. The sample was PBMCs or T cells enriched from blood (not recorded which). The chain uses TRBV24-1 and TRBJ1-1; D is possibly TRBD1 (6 bases). CDR3 sequence: CATSEGHRNTEAFF. DNA of the CDR3: TGTGCCACCAGTGAGGGACACAGGAACACTGAAGCTTTCTTT.